The rows below give T cell receptor beta chains drawn from one sample of a study of PD-1 blockade in classical Hodgkin lymphoma. Clones were sequenced by immunoSEQ multiplex PCR, and TCRdb holds only the in-frame ones, with some missing. The data contain fewer than 35,000 clones, 91% of them singletons. The sample taken for sequencing was peripheral blood mononuclear cells (PBMCs). The receptors come from a human donor with classical Hodgkin lymphoma. Each CDR3 is given with its conserved first and last residue. A D gene is named only where the DNA matches it firmly. Some rows have no size entry. The others give once, few or many, or a class for an expanded clone.

J gene,D gene,clone size,V gene,CDR3 length,CDR3 DNA,CDR3 protein
TRBJ1-1,TRBD1,NA,TRBV6-5,14,TGTGCCAGCAGCCTAGACAGGGTGAACACTGAAGCTTTCTTT,CASSLDRVNTEAFF
TRBJ2-2,TRBD2,NA,TRBV28,17,TGTGCCAGCAGTTTAAGGATTAGCGGGAGTCAGGACGGGGAGCTGTTTTTT,CASSLRISGSQDGELFF
TRBJ1-5,NA,NA,TRBV6-6,14,TGTGCCAGCAGTTACTCGAGGAGCAATCAGCCCCAGCATTTT,CASSYSRSNQPQHF
TRBJ1-2,NA,NA,TRBV5-6,12,TGTGCCAGCAGCTTGGAGCGGTATGGCTACACCTTC,CASSLERYGYTF
TRBJ2-3,TRBD2,once,TRBV19,14,TGTGCCAGTAGTAGATTAGCGGGAGGCAATACGCAGTATTTT,CASSRLAGGNTQYF
TRBJ1-2,TRBD1,NA,TRBV6-1,15,TGTGCCAGCACCCAGGGACAGCAAGCTAACTATGGCTACACCTTC,CASTQGQQANYGYTF
TRBJ2-5,NA,NA,TRBV5-1,11,TGCGCCAGCAGCTTGTTGGAGACCCAGTACTTC,CASSLLETQYF
TRBJ2-5,NA,NA,TRBV28,13,TGTGCCAGCAGTTTCGGCGGGTCCGGGACCCAGTACTTC,CASSFGGSGTQYF
TRBJ2-7,TRBD2,NA,TRBV5-1,18,TGCGCCAGCAGCTTGGACCAGATTAGCGGGACGTCCTCCTACGAGCAGTACTTC,CASSLDQISGTSSYEQYF
TRBJ1-4,NA,NA,TRBV28,15,TGTGCCAGCAGTTCAGCCGGGGGGACTAATGAAAAACTGTTTTTT,CASSSAGGTNEKLFF
TRBJ2-7,TRBD2,NA,TRBV7-2,18,TGTGCCAGCAGCTTTACCGGGACTAGCGGGAGGGCAGCCTACGAGCAGTACTTC,CASSFTGTSGRAAYEQYF
TRBJ1-2,NA,once,TRBV10-3,12,TGTGCCATCAGTGAGGGGAACTATGGCTACACCTTC,CAISEGNYGYTF
TRBJ2-1,NA,NA,TRBV27,15,TGTGCCAGCAGTTTGTTATCGAGCTCCTACAATGAGCAGTTCTTC,CASSLLSSSYNEQFF
TRBJ2-5,TRBD1,NA,TRBV18,14,TGTGCCAGCTCCCAGGACAGGGGGCTGAAGACCCAGTACTTC,CASSQDRGLKTQYF
TRBJ1-1,NA,NA,TRBV9,16,TGTGCCAGCAGCGTAGCTAGTGGGCAGTACCTCACTGAAGCTTTCTTT,CASSVASGQYLTEAFF